These 8 T cell receptor beta chains were sequenced from one sample in a study of response to subunit inactivated influenza vaccine. TCRdb processed the RT-PCR reads anew with MiXCR; each CDR3 protein has one entry. The sample contains some 640,000 distinct CDR3 sequences, roughly 14% of which appear only once. The material was PBMCs from blood, obtained around 15 days before vaccination. All receptors derive from a man aged 45-60 years who received an inactivated influenza vaccine.

J is TRBJ2-4 and V is TRBV7-8, with D hard to call. V was trimmed by 5 bases and J by 9 bases, leaving 20 bases between them. The germline V gene has CDR1 SGHVS and CDR2 FQNEAQ. CDR3 length equals 15 residues. The CDR3 sequence is CASSGTGQVKGIQYF. The CDR3 DNA reads TGTGCCAGCAGCGGAACCGGGCAGGTCAAGGGCATTCAGTACTTC.

This clonotype was seen a few times. The chain uses TRBV4-3 and TRBJ1-2; D perhaps matches TRBD1 (5 bases). In germline, CDR1 is LGHNA, CDR2 YSLEER. Trimming shortened V by 2 bases and J by 8 bases, and 18 bases separated the two germline ends. CDR3 length: 15 amino acids. CDR3 sequence: CASSQLGDGGDGYTF. For the CDR3, the DNA is TGCGCCAGCAGCCAACTAGGCGATGGAGGGGACGGCTACACCTTC.

This clonotype was seen only a few times. This sequence joins TRBV5-1 and TRBJ2-3; D uncertain. CDR1 and CDR2 (germline): SGHRS, YFSETQ. Trimming removed 5 bases from V and 1 base from J, with 8 bases in between. The CDR3 length is 13 residues. The CDR3: CASRPAGTDTQYF. The CDR3 DNA follows: TGCGCCAGCAGGCCGGCTGGCACAGATACGCAGTATTTT.

This clonotype was observed at least ten times. V usage is TRBV5-1 and J usage is TRBJ2-7; the D is unclear. The CDR3 sequence is 15 residues long. With 0 bases removed from V and 0 bases from J, the gap between germline ends came to 10 bases. Per the germline V gene, CDR1 is SGHRS and CDR2 is YFSETQ. The CDR3 spells CASSLVTRYSYEQYF. The CDR3, as DNA: TGCGCCAGCAGCTTGGTAACGAGGTACTCCTACGAGCAGTACTTC. The full variable domain, completed using reference TRBV5-1 and TRBJ2-7, is KAGVTQTPRYLIKTRGQQVTLSCSPISGHRSVSWYQQTPGQGLQFLFEYFSETQRNKGNFPGRFSGRQFSNSRSEMNVSTLELGDSALYLCASSLVTRYSYEQYFGPGTRLTVT.

This clonotype came up once. A much larger clone is a single base away; this may be a read error. The V call is TRBV11-2, the J call TRBJ2-1, with 7 bases identical to TRBD1. CDR3 length: 17 residues. The ends lost 5 bases at V and 3 bases at J; junction bases unmatched: 13. The germline CDR1 and CDR2 sequences are SGHAT and FQNNGV. The CDR3 nucleotides read TGTGCCAGCAGCAGTTTTCAGGACAGGACACACTACAATGAGCAGTTCTTC. It translates to CASSSFQDRTHYNEQFF.

In its sample, this clonotype was seen a few times. This chain connects TRBV5-1 to TRBJ2-1, with TRBD2 matching over 10 bases. The CDR3 length is 18 residues. V trimming: 0 bases; J trimming: 8 bases; junction bases outside the gene matches: 14. CDR1 is SGHRS, CDR2 YFSETQ, per germline. The CDR3 sequence: CASSLEGSGRWTGDEQFF. CDR3 coding DNA: TGCGCCAGCAGCTTGGAGGGTAGCGGGAGGTGGACCGGCGATGAGCAGTTCTTC.

The V call is TRBV27, the J call TRBJ2-3; the D gene is possibly TRBD2 (6 bases). CDR3 length: 14 amino acids. Germline V lookup: CDR1 MNHEY, CDR2 SMNVEV (reference sequence). V was cut by 7 bases and J by 0 bases, with 11 bases left in between. The CDR3 sequence: CASKAGPSTDTQYF. CDR3 DNA sequence: TGTGCCAGCAAAGCGGGCCCCAGCACAGATACGCAGTATTTT.

In this sample, this clonotype turned up many times. V gene TRBV5-5 combines with J gene TRBJ1-1; the D is unclear. Per germline, CDR1 SGHKS and CDR2 YYEKEE (reference sequence). V lost 9 bases, J lost 0 bases, and 12 bases lay in between. CDR3 length: 13 residues. The CDR3 DNA is TGTGCCACCCAGTTGGATATGAACACTGAAGCTTTCTTT. Its protein product is CATQLDMNTEAFF. Drawing the rest from reference TRBV5-5 and TRBJ1-1, the complete variable domain is DAGVTQSPTHLIKTRGQQVTLRCSPISGHKSVSWYQQVLGQGPQFIFQYYEKEERGRGNFPDRFSARQFPNYSSELNVNALLLGDSALYLCATQLDMNTEAFFGQGTRLTVV.